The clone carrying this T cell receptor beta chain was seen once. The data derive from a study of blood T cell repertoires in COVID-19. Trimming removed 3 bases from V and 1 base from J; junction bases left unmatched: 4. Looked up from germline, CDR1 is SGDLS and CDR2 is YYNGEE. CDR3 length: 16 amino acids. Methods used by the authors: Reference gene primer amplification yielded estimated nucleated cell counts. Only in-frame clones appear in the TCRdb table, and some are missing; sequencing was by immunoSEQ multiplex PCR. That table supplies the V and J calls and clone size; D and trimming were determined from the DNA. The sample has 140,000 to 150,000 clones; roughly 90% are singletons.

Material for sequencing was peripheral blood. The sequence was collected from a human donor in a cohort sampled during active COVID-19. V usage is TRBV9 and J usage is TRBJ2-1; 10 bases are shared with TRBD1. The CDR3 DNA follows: TGTGCCAGCAGCGAGCGGGGACAGGGGTCCTACAATGAGCAGTTCTTC. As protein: CASSERGQGSYNEQFF.